Detailed here is one T cell receptor beta chain. PCR involved 60 Vbeta and 13 Jbeta primers. Clones were sequenced by immunoSEQ multiplex PCR, and TCRdb holds only the in-frame ones, with some missing. The sample carries 110,000 to 150,000 clones, approximately 78% recorded once. The data derive from a study of cytomegalovirus exposure and HLA in healthy donors. Sequenced material: PBMCs. The source is a woman between 40 and 55 years old in good health and CMV-seropositive.

CDR3 protein: CASSLVGENEQFF. The CDR3 coding sequence is TGCGCCAGCAGCCTCGTCGGGGAGAATGAGCAGTTCTTC. The chain couples TRBV4-1 to TRBJ2-1, with D possibly being TRBD2 (5 bases). The germline gives CDR1 MGHRA, CDR2 YSYEKL. Between the trimmed V and J ends, which lost 4 bases and 7 bases, there was a span of 11 bases. The CDR3 is 13 amino acids.